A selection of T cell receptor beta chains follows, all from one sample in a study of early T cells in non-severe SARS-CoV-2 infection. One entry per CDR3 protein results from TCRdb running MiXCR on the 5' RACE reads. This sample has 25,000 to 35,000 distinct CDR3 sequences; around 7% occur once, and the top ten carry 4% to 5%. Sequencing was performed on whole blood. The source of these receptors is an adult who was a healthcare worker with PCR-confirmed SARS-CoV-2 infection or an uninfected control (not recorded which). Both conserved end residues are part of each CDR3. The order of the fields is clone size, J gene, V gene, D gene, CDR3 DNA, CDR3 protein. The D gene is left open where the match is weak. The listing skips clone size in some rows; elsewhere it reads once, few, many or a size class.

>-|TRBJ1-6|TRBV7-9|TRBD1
TGTGCCAGCAGGGAACAGGGGGAGGGTGCAAATTCACCCCTCCACTTT
CASREQGEGANSPLHF
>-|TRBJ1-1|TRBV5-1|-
TGCGCCAGCAGCTTCACTGTCCAAAACACTGAAGCTTTCTTT
CASSFTVQNTEAFF
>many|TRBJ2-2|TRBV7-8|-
TGTGCCAGCAGCCCCTTCCCCGGGGAGCTGTTTTTT
CASSPFPGELFF
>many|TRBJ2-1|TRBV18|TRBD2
TGTGCCAGCTCACCTACTAGCGAGAGTTACAATGAGCAGTTCTTC
CASSPTSESYNEQFF
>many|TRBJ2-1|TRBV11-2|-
TGTGCCAGCAGCCGGTCGTTTGAGCAGTTCTTC
CASSRSFEQFF
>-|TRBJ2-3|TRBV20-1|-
TGCAGTGCTAGAGATGACTACCGCACAGATACGCAGTATTTT
CSARDDYRTDTQYF
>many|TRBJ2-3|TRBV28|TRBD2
TGTGCCAGCAGTCCCCAGACTAGCGGGAGTTATGATACGCAGTATTTT
CASSPQTSGSYDTQYF
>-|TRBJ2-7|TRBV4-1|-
TGCGCCAGTGGGGGGATGGGGCAAAGCTCCTACGAGCAGTACTTC
CASGGMGQSSYEQYF
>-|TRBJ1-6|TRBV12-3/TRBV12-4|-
TGTGCCAGCAGTGGGAGTGCGGGGACCAATTCACCCCTCCACTTT
CASSGSAGTNSPLHF
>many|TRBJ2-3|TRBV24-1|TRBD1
TGTGCCACCAGTGATCCCGGACAGGTTGGGGATACGCAGTATTTT
CATSDPGQVGDTQYF
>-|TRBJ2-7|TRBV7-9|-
TGTGCCAGCAGCCTGTCGGCCTACGAGCAGTACTTC
CASSLSAYEQYF
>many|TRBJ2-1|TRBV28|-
TGTGCCAGCAGTTTGGCGGGACGTTCCTACAATGAGCAGTTCTTC
CASSLAGRSYNEQFF
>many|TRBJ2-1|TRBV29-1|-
TGCAGCGTCGATGGGACGGAGAACTACAATGAGCAGTTCTTC
CSVDGTENYNEQFF
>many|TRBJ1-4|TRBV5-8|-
TGTGCCAGCAGCTTAGGGCAGGGAGCAACTAATGAAAAACTGTTTTTT
CASSLGQGATNEKLFF
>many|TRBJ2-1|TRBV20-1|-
TGCAGTGCTAGAGATTTTAGGTCTACACTCCTTGGTGAGCAGTTCTTC
CSARDFRSTLLGEQFF
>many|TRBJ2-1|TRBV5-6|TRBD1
TGTGCCAGCAGCCGGAAGCCAGGGGGCCAGAGCTCCTACAATGAGCAGTTCTTC
CASSRKPGGQSSYNEQFF
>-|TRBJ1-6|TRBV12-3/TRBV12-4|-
TGTGCCAGCAGCCAGACAGCCTATAATTCACCCCTCCACTTT
CASSQTAYNSPLHF
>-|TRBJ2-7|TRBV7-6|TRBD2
TGTGCCAGCAGCTTAGGTGGGACTAGCACTTACGAGCAGTACTTC
CASSLGGTSTYEQYF
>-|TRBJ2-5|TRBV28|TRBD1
TGTGCCAGCAGTTTAGGGCCAGGGACAGGGCAAGAGACCCAGTACTTC
CASSLGPGTGQETQYF
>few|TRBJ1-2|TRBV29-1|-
TGCAGCGTGACAGCCTTCAACTATGGCTACACCTTC
CSVTAFNYGYTF
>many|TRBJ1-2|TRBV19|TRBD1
TGTGCCAGTAGTCCCCGGGACAGGCATCTTAACTATGGCTACACCTTC
CASSPRDRHLNYGYTF
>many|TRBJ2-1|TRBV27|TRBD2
TGTGCCAGCAGTTTATCGGGAGGGATCAACAATGAGCAGTTCTTC
CASSLSGGINNEQFF
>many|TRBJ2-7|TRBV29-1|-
TGCAGCGTTTTGGTTCACGAGCAGTACTTC
CSVLVHEQYF
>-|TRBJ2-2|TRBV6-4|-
TGTGCCAGCACCTGTTGGCCGGGACTGAACACCGGGGAGCTGTTTTTT
CASTCWPGLNTGELFF